Shown below are 18 T cell receptor beta chains from a single sample sequenced in a study of blood T cell repertoires in COVID-19. This table comes from immunoSEQ multiplex PCR, and its TCRdb copy is limited to in-frame clones, with some not included. Among a few hundred thousand clones listed, more than 85% were seen once. Sequencing was carried out using peripheral blood. Every receptor here comes from a person aged 18 to 30 with COVID-19, enrolled during active disease.

The chain is built from TRBV2 and TRBJ1-5, with D perhaps matching TRBD1 (6 bases). The V gene's germline CDR1 is SNHLY and CDR2 FYNNEI. V was trimmed by 6 bases and J by 9 bases, leaving 18 bases between them. The CDR3 consists of 14 residues. DNA of the CDR3: TGTGCCAGCAGGAAGGTACAGGGAAGTACGCCCCAGCATTTT. It codes for CASRKVQGSTPQHF.

This chain joins TRBV27 and TRBJ1-2; 10 bases map to TRBD1. Germline loops: CDR1 MNHEY, CDR2 SMNVEV (reference sequence). There are 16 residues in the CDR3. After removal of 5 bases from V and 3 bases from J, the junction contained 9 bases not matched to a gene. CDR3 residues: CASSAHGTGDYYGYTF. DNA for the CDR3: TGTGCCAGCAGTGCTCACGGGACAGGGGATTACTATGGCTACACCTTC.

This clone was seen just once. J is TRBJ2-1 and V is TRBV6-5; TRBD1 matches at 10 bases. With 2 bases clipped from V and 4 bases from J, the junction kept 5 bases outside the gene matches. CDR3 length: 16 residues. The germline V gene has CDR1 MNHEY and CDR2 SVGAGI. The CDR3, as DNA: TGTGCCAGCAGTTACACCGGGACAGGGGCTTACAATGAGCAGTTCTTC. Its translation: CASSYTGTGAYNEQFF.

The chain joins TRBV7-2 to TRBJ1-5, with 8 bases that match TRBD1. The CDR3 spans 18 residues. V lost 5 bases, J lost 0 bases, and 12 bases stayed unmatched. In germline, CDR1 is SGHTA, CDR2 FQGNSA. The CDR3 coding sequence is TGTGCCAGCAGCCCTACCGGACAGGGATCCTATAGCAATCAGCCCCAGCATTTT. Translation gives CASSPTGQGSYSNQPQHF.

This sequence joins TRBV24-1 and TRBJ2-1; D gene unclear. The length of the CDR3 is 16 residues. V lost 4 bases, J lost 0 bases, and 12 bases lay in between. Germline values: CDR1 KGHDR, CDR2 SFDVKD. The CDR3 nucleotides are TGTGCCACCAGTGACCCTGACTCGAGCTCCTACAATGAGCAGTTCTTC. Amino acids: CATSDPDSSSYNEQFF.

This chain connects TRBV12-3 or TRBV12-4 to TRBJ2-7; TRBD2 aligns across 7 bases. The V segment lost 5 bases and the J segment 7 bases; nucleotides outside the gene matches: 8. This CDR3 region has 13 residues. In DNA, the CDR3 is TGTGCCAGCAGTGCCGGGGGGATCACAGAGCAGTACTTC. Translation: CASSAGGITEQYF.

V usage is TRBV10-3 and J usage is TRBJ1-3, with TRBD1 identical over 9 bases. V dropped 6 bases and J dropped 4; count of bases not matched to a gene: 16. CDR3 length: 18 amino acids. The germline V gene encodes CDR1 ENHRY and CDR2 SYGVKD. In DNA form, the CDR3 reads TGTGCCATCAGCGAACAGGGGGCAACCCAGTTGAGGGGAAACACCATATATTTT. It is translated as CAISEQGATQLRGNTIYF.

This clone was recorded only once. The chain joins TRBV3-1 (or the pseudogene TRBV3-2) to TRBJ2-5; no firm D call. CDR1 LGHDT and CDR2 YNNKEL come from the germline V gene (reference sequence). Trimming took off 4 bases at V and 5 bases at J, with 8 bases between the two ends. This CDR3 contains 12 residues. CDR3 in amino acids: CASSLISETQYF. The CDR3, as DNA: TGTGCCAGCAGCCTGATTAGTGAGACCCAGTACTTC.

This sequence joins TRBV6-5 and TRBJ2-5; TRBD2 matches at 8 bases. CDR3 size: 14 residues. The trim removed 8 bases at V and 4 bases at J, leaving 9 bases unmatched. The germline CDR1 and CDR2 sequences are MNHEY and SVGAGI. The CDR3 coding sequence is TGTGCCAGCGTAAACGGGGGGGGCACAGAGACCCAGTACTTC. Residues: CASVNGGGTETQYF.

The chain joins TRBV28 to TRBJ1-4; 8 nucleotides agree with TRBD1. V lost 6 bases and J lost 10; bases outside the gene matches: 10. The CDR3 length is 14 residues. The germline gives CDR1 MDHEN, CDR2 SYDVKM. This chain's CDR3 is CASSYEPGGGKLFF. Here the CDR3 DNA reads TGTGCCAGCAGCTACGAACCAGGGGGCGGAAAACTGTTTTTT.

The V and J genes are TRBV18 and TRBJ2-2; 11 nucleotides match TRBD1. With V trimmed by 3 bases and J by 3 bases, 6 bases remained unmatched. Germline V gene lookup returns CDR1 KGHSH and CDR2 LQKENI. The CDR3 spans 17 residues. CDR3 sequence (DNA): TGTGCCAGCTCACCGTCCGGGACAGGGGGTTACACCGGGGAGCTGTTTTTT. It yields the protein CASSPSGTGGYTGELFF.

The chain employs TRBV19 and TRBJ1-2; D uncertain. V lost 6 bases to trimming and J lost 1 base, with 9 bases between them. This CDR3 is 13 amino acids long. The germline CDR1 and CDR2 sequences are LNHDA and SQIVND (reference sequence). This CDR3 reads CASSPADNYGYTF. CDR3 coding DNA: TGTGCCAGTAGCCCGGCGGATAACTATGGCTACACCTTC.

This chain joins TRBV28 and TRBJ2-2, with TRBD2 identical over 9 bases. CDR3 length: 15 residues. From germline, CDR1 is MDHEN and CDR2 SYDVKM. Trimming removed 3 bases from V and 7 bases from J; junction bases left unmatched: 6. DNA of the CDR3: TGTGCCAGCAGTTTGGCCGGGACTAGCAGCGGGGAGCTGTTTTTT. Residues: CASSLAGTSSGELFF.

The rearrangement links TRBV9 to TRBJ2-3; tentative D call: TRBD2 (6 bases). Trimming cost V 7 bases and J 4 bases, with 22 bases left between them. This CDR3 has 16 amino acids. Germline loops: CDR1 SGDLS, CDR2 YYNGEE. CDR3 loop: CASSQKGGVLPDTQYF. The CDR3 nucleotides are TGTGCCAGCTCCCAGAAGGGCGGGGTGCTCCCAGATACGCAGTATTTT.

The V call is TRBV27, the J call TRBJ2-1, with 9 bases aligning to TRBD2. The V segment lost 6 bases and the J segment 5 bases; nucleotides outside the gene matches: 11. In germline, CDR1 is MNHEY, CDR2 SMNVEV (reference sequence). CDR3 length: 16 residues. The CDR3 protein is CASSFLVAGGDNEQFF. As DNA, the CDR3 is TGTGCCAGCAGCTTTCTGGTGGCGGGAGGGGACAATGAGCAGTTCTTC.

The chain recombines TRBV7-9 with TRBJ2-1, with 13 bases aligning to TRBD2. Trimming removed 4 bases from V and 2 bases from J; junction bases left unmatched: 2. The germline gives CDR1 SEHNR, CDR2 FQNEAQ (reference sequence). CDR3 size: 16 residues. CDR3 sequence reads: CASSSGTSGAYNEQFF. The CDR3, as DNA: TGTGCCAGCAGCTCCGGGACTAGCGGGGCCTACAATGAGCAGTTCTTC. Full variable domain (rest looked up from reference TRBV7-9 and TRBJ2-1): DTGVSQNPRHKITKRGQNVTFRCDPISEHNRLYWYRQTLGQGPEFLTYFQNEAQLEKSRLLSDRFSAERPKGSFSTLEIQRTEQGDSAMYLCASSSGTSGAYNEQFFGPGTRLTVL.

The chain recombines TRBV7-2 with TRBJ2-7, with 7 bases aligning to TRBD1. In germline, CDR1 is SGHTA, CDR2 FQGNSA. The CDR3 is 11 residues long. Losses at the gene ends were 4 bases for V and 11 bases for J; bases not matched to a gene: 5. In DNA, the CDR3 is TGTGCCAGCAGCTCTCAGACAGGGAAGTACTTC. It is translated as CASSSQTGKYF. The entire variable domain, with the rest obtained from reference TRBV7-2 and TRBJ2-7, is as follows: GAGVSQSPSNKVTEKGKDVELRCDPISGHTALYWYRQSLGQGLEFLIYFQGNSAPDKSGLPSDRFSAERTGGSVSTLTIQRTQQEDSAVYLCASSSQTGKYFGPGTRLTVT.

The chain couples TRBV9 to TRBJ1-2; a weak D match, TRBD1 (6 bases). The CDR3 has 13 residues. Trimming pared 0 bases from V and 4 bases from J, leaving 7 bases between. Germline assignment: CDR1 SGDLS and CDR2 YYNGEE. CDR3 sequence: CASSVARGYGYTF. In DNA form, the CDR3 reads TGTGCCAGCAGCGTAGCCAGGGGCTATGGCTACACCTTC. The variable domain in full, completed from reference TRBV9 and TRBJ1-2, reads DSGVTQTPKHLITATGQRVTLRCSPRSGDLSVYWYQQSLDQGLQFLIQYYNGEERAKGNILERFSAQQFPDLHSELNLSSLELGDSALYFCASSVARGYGYTFGSGTRLTVV.